Included here is one T cell receptor (beta chain) sequence, with context. Its antigen is not identified. Looked up from germline, CDR1 is SEHNR and CDR2 is FQNEAQ (reference sequence). This CDR3 contains 17 residues. The TCR beta cDNA came from 5'RACE template switching with UMIs. TCRdb re-called the 5' RACE reads and gives one entry per CDR3 protein, without DNA. The listing records 400,000 to 500,000 distinct CDR3 sequences. The record originates from a study of T cells expressing NK-cell markers. Findings and limits, study-wide: A handful of donors showed these clonotypes also leading the CD3+CD56-NKG2C+ fraction.

The source of this sequence is a woman aged 18 to 75 in good health. The rearrangement links TRBV7-9 to TRBJ2-1; TCRdb calls TRBD2, which cannot be checked without DNA. The sample was blood T cells: a sorted CD56 or NKG2C T cell subset, CD4+ or CD8+ T cells, or bulk PBMC T cells (not recorded which). Here the CDR3 reads CASSFVPGLAGHNEQFF. Combining the CDR3 with reference TRBV7-9 and TRBJ2-1 gives the whole variable domain DTGVSQNPRHKITKRGQNVTFRCDPISEHNRLYWYRQTLGQGPEFLTYFQNEAQLEKSRLLSDRFSAERPKGSFSTLEIQRTEQGDSAMYLCASSFVPGLAGHNEQFFGPGTRLTVL.